The clone carrying this T cell receptor beta chain was detected a few times. What it binds is not known. This sample also contains other DNA sequences that code for the same CDR3. What was sequenced were expressed TCRB transcripts, since all of the isolated RNA had been reverse transcribed. Method: immunoSEQ multiplex PCR; TCRdb's copy keeps in-frame clones and lacks some. Seen here are approximately 200,000 clones, over 8.5% observed once, and the top ten hold less than 0.035%. This specimen belongs to a study of beta chain features in type 1 diabetes. Study results and limitations: More deletions and fewer insertions at VDJ junctions were seen in type 1 diabetes patients.

Sample: naive CD4+ T cells from blood. The clonotype comes from a woman aged 18 to 35 in good health.

This chain's CDR3 is CAWSGAVNTEAFF. CDR3 DNA: TGTGCCTGGAGTGGGGCCGTGAACACTGAAGCTTTCTTT. This sequence joins TRBV30 and TRBJ1-1; D is undetermined. The CDR3 is 13 amino acids. V was pared by 1 base and J by 0 bases, with 6 bases between. The germline V gene has CDR1 GTSNPN and CDR2 SVGIG (reference sequence).